This TCR beta chain was recovered during a study of monozygotic twins with inflammatory bowel disease. Germline CDR1 LNHDA, CDR2 SQIVND (reference sequence). The CDR3 spans 17 residues. After re-calling the 5' RACE reads, TCRdb lists one entry per CDR3 protein, DNA absent. The listing contains just over 300,000 distinct CDR3 sequences. The sequenced material came from blood. The chain joins TRBV19 to TRBJ2-1; TCRdb's D gene call, TRBD2, goes unchecked for lack of DNA. The sequence was collected from a human donor with ulcerative colitis or Crohn's disease, or a healthy co-twin of an affected twin (not recorded which). CDR3 loop: CASSIDLGGFSYNEQFF.